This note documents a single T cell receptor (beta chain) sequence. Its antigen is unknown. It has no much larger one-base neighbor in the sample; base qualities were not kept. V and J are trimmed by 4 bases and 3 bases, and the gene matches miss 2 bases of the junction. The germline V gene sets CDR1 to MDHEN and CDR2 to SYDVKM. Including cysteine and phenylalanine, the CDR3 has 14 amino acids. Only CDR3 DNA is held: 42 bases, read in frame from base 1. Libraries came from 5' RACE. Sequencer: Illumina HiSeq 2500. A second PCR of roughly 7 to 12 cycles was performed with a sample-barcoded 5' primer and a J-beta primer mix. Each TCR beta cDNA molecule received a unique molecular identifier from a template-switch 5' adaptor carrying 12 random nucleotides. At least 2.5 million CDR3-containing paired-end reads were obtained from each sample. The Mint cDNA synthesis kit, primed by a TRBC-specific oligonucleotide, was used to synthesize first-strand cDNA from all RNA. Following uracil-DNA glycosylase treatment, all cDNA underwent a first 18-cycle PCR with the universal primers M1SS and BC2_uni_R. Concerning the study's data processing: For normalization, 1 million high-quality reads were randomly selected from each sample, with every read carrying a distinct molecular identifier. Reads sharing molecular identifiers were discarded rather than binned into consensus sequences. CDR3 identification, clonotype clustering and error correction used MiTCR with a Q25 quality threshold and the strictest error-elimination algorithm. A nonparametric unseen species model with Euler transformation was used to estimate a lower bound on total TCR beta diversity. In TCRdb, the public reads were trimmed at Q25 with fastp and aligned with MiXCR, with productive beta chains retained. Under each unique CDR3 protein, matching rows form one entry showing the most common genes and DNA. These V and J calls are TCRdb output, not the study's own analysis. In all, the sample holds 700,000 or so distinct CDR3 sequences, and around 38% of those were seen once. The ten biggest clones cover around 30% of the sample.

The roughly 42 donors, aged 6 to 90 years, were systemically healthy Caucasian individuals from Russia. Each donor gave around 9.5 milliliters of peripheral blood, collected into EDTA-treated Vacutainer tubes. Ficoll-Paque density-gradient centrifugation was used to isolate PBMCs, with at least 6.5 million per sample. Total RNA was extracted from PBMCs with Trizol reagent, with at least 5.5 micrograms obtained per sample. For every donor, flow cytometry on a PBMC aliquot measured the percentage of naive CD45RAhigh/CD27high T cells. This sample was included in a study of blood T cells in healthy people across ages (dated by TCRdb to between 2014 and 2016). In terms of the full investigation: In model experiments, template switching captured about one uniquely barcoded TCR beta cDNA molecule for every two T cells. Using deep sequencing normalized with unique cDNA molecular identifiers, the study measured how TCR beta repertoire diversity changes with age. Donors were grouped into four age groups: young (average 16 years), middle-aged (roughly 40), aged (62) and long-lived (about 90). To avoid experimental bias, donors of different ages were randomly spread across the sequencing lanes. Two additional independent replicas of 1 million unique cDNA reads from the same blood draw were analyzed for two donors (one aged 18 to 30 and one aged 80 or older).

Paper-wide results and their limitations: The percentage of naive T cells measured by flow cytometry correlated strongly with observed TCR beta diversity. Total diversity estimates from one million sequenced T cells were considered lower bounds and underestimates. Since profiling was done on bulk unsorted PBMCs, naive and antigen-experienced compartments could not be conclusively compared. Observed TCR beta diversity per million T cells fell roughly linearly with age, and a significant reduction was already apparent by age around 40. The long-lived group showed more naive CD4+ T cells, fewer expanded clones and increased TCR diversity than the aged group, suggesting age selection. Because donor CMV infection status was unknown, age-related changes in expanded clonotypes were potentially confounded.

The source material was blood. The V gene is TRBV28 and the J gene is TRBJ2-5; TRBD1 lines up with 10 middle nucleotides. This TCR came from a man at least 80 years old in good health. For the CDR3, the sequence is CASSSTGGEETQYF. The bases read TGTGCCAGCAGTTCGACAGGGGGCGAAGAGACCCAGTACTTC.